Following are 19 T cell receptor beta chains from one sample sequenced in a study of blood T cell repertoires in COVID-19. Profiling relied on immunoSEQ multiplex PCR, and the TCRdb table lists in-frame clones only, not all of them. The sample consists of about 33,000 clones, 85% of them appearing once. The source material was peripheral blood. These receptor sequences come from a human donor in a cohort sampled during active COVID-19.

J is TRBJ1-1 and V is TRBV11-2; TRBD1 agrees at 8 bases. The CDR3 totals 16 residues. Germline CDR1 SGHAT, CDR2 FQNNGV. The V segment lost 1 base and the J segment 0 bases; nucleotides outside the gene matches: 4. CDR3 loop: CASSLGTGSMNTEAFF. The DNA of the CDR3 is TGTGCCAGCAGCTTAGGGACAGGGAGCATGAACACTGAAGCTTTCTTT.

The chain uses TRBV27 and TRBJ2-5, with 8 bases that match TRBD2. The CDR3 runs to 14 residues. J was trimmed by 5 bases and V by 6 bases; bases with no gene match: 8. Germline-derived CDR1 and CDR2 are MNHEY and SMNVEV (reference sequence). Here the CDR3 reads CASRAGAEGETQYF. The CDR3 region has the DNA TGTGCCAGCAGAGCGGGAGCGGAGGGGGAGACCCAGTACTTC.

This chain links TRBV11-2 with TRBJ2-3; TRBD2 matches 10 bases. CDR3 size: 15 residues. V shed 6 bases, J shed 3 bases, and the junction held 6 bases outside the gene matches. Germline CDR1 SGHAT, CDR2 FQNNGV. In nucleotides, the CDR3 is TGTGCCAGCAGTTCAGCGGGGGGGCCGACAGATACGCAGTATTTT. Translated, it gives CASSSAGGPTDTQYF.

The chain couples TRBV2 to TRBJ1-1; tentative D call: TRBD1 (6 bases). The CDR3 has 12 residues. Trimming took off 6 bases at V and 4 bases at J, with 9 bases between the two ends. Germline values: CDR1 SNHLY, CDR2 FYNNEI. The CDR3 DNA reads TGTGCCAGCAGCACAGGGACCACTGAAGCTTTCTTT. Translated, it gives CASSTGTTEAFF.

This rearrangement joins TRBV19 to TRBJ1-2, with 8 bases that match TRBD1. Germline lookup yields CDR1 LNHDA and CDR2 SQIVND (reference sequence). CDR3 size: 14 residues. J gave up 8 bases and V 5 bases, and 10 bases lay outside the gene matches. CDR3 sequence: CASSPWTGSGGYTF. Written as DNA, the CDR3 is TGTGCCAGTAGTCCTTGGACAGGGAGCGGCGGCTACACCTTC. The variable domain in full, with the rest retrieved from reference TRBV19 and TRBJ1-2, is DGGITQSPKYLFRKEGQNVTLSCEQNLNHDAMYWYRQDPGQGLRLIYYSQIVNDFQKGDIAEGYSVSREKKESFPLTVTSAQKNPTAFYLCASSPWTGSGGYTFGSGTRLTVV.

This clone was seen a few times. This chain links TRBV6-4 with TRBJ1-5; 7 nucleotides align to TRBD1. CDR3 length: 14 residues. The trim removed 3 bases at V and 2 bases at J, leaving 1 base unmatched. Germline CDR1 and CDR2: MRHNA and SNTAGT. CDR3 bases: TGTGCCAGCAGTGAGCAGGGGGGCAATCAGCCCCAGCATTTT. Translated: CASSEQGGNQPQHF.

The rearrangement uses TRBV24-1 and TRBJ2-5, with D unclear. V lost 0 bases, J lost 5 bases, and 6 bases lay in between. The CDR3 contains 13 residues. Per the germline V gene, CDR1 is KGHDR and CDR2 is SFDVKD. The CDR3 coding sequence is TGTGCCACCAGTGATTTGTACAAGGAGACCCAGTACTTC. Protein sequence: CATSDLYKETQYF.

This chain links TRBV2 with TRBJ1-4; 8 bases line up with TRBD1. V lost 5 bases, J lost 6 bases, and 8 bases stayed unmatched. The CDR3 spans 15 residues. The V gene's germline CDR1 is SNHLY and CDR2 FYNNEI. CDR3 protein: CASSKDRELYEKLFF. CDR3 coding DNA: TGTGCCAGCAGTAAGGACAGGGAACTATATGAAAAACTGTTTTTT.

V gene TRBV27 combines with J gene TRBJ2-3, with TRBD2 identical over 9 bases. Germline V lookup: CDR1 MNHEY, CDR2 SMNVEV (reference sequence). The CDR3 runs to 17 residues. Trimming removed 3 bases from V and 2 bases from J; junction bases left unmatched: 9. CDR3 loop: CASSFQGTSPHTDTQYF. The CDR3 DNA reads TGTGCCAGCAGTTTCCAGGGGACTAGCCCACACACAGATACGCAGTATTTT.

This chain joins TRBV9 and TRBJ2-1, with TRBD1 matching over 8 bases. The CDR3 loop spans 15 amino acids. Germline V gives CDR1 SGDLS, CDR2 YYNGEE. Trimming cost V 5 bases and J 4 bases; bases outside gene matches: 8. CDR3 DNA: TGTGCCAGCAGTTCCGGGACAGGTAGTTACAATGAGCAGTTCTTC. It encodes CASSSGTGSYNEQFF.

V usage is TRBV2 and J usage is TRBJ2-7, with TRBD1 matching over 8 bases. CDR3 length: 14 amino acids. Germline assignment: CDR1 SNHLY and CDR2 FYNNEI. V shed 6 bases, J shed 7 bases, and the junction held 11 bases outside the gene matches. CDR3 protein: CASRRGQASGEQYF. The CDR3 DNA follows: TGTGCCAGCAGGAGGGGACAGGCCAGTGGTGAGCAGTACTTC. The whole variable domain, filled in from reference TRBV2 and TRBJ2-7, reads EPEVTQTPSHQVTQMGQEVILRCVPISNHLYFYWYRQILGQKVEFLVSFYNNEISEKSEIFDDQFSVERPDGSNFTLKIRSTKLEDSAMYFCASRRGQASGEQYFGPGTRLTVT.

The chain carries TRBV5-1 and TRBJ1-4, with 10 nucleotides matching TRBD1. This CDR3 spans 16 amino acids. Per germline, CDR1 SGHRS and CDR2 YFSETQ. J lost 7 bases, V lost 2 bases, and 8 bases had no gene match. CDR3 protein: CASSLGWDRGPEKLFF. CDR3 nucleotides: TGCGCCAGCAGCTTAGGGTGGGACAGGGGTCCTGAAAAACTGTTTTTT.

The rearrangement links TRBV19 to TRBJ2-3; 9 positions match TRBD2. V shed 5 bases and J 4 bases; nucleotides not matched to a gene: 10. CDR3 length: 16 residues. CDR1 and CDR2 (germline): LNHDA, SQIVND (reference sequence). This chain's CDR3 is CASSSRGAGGPDTQYF. Written as DNA, the CDR3 is TGTGCCAGTAGTTCCCGGGGAGCGGGAGGCCCAGATACGCAGTATTTT.

V usage is TRBV5-6 and J usage is TRBJ1-3, with D unresolved. Germline V gene lookup returns CDR1 SGHDT and CDR2 YYEEEE. The CDR3 consists of 16 residues. V lost 4 bases and J lost 0, with 14 bases in between. The CDR3 sequence is CASSRPGLHSGNTIYF. For the CDR3, the DNA is TGTGCCAGCAGCCGCCCCGGACTGCACTCTGGAAACACCATATATTTT.

The rearrangement uses TRBV7-8 and TRBJ2-7; 9 positions agree with TRBD2. The CDR3 contains 18 residues. CDR1 is SGHVS and CDR2 is FQNEAQ in the germline V gene. With 7 bases clipped from V and 4 bases from J, the junction kept 20 bases outside the gene matches. CDR3 protein: CASTPPWARLSGGYEQYF. DNA for the CDR3: TGTGCCAGCACCCCCCCGTGGGCGCGGCTTAGCGGGGGTTACGAGCAGTACTTC.

The V call is TRBV2, the J call TRBJ2-7; 9 nucleotides agree with TRBD1. Germline CDR1 is SNHLY and CDR2 is FYNNEI. The length of the CDR3 is 15 residues. With 5 bases clipped from V and 0 bases from J, the junction kept 5 bases outside the gene matches. Written as DNA, the CDR3 is TGTGCCAGCAGTCCGACAGGGGGGAGCTCCTACGAGCAGTACTTC. Protein sequence: CASSPTGGSSYEQYF. The full variable domain, with the rest looked up from reference TRBV2 and TRBJ2-7, is EPEVTQTPSHQVTQMGQEVILRCVPISNHLYFYWYRQILGQKVEFLVSFYNNEISEKSEIFDDQFSVERPDGSNFTLKIRSTKLEDSAMYFCASSPTGGSSYEQYFGPGTRLTVT.

This clone was picked up one time. This chain uses TRBV2 with TRBJ1-4; D is perhaps TRBD1 (6 bases). Deletions cut 5 bases from V and 2 bases from J, with 12 bases between. CDR3 length equals 15 residues. Germline lookup yields CDR1 SNHLY and CDR2 FYNNEI. Here the CDR3 DNA reads TGTGCCAGCAGTACTCAGGGGAGCACTAATGAAAAACTGTTTTTT. Encoded protein: CASSTQGSTNEKLFF. The full variable domain, in which reference TRBV2 and TRBJ1-4 provide the parts outside the CDR3, is EPEVTQTPSHQVTQMGQEVILRCVPISNHLYFYWYRQILGQKVEFLVSFYNNEISEKSEIFDDQFSVERPDGSNFTLKIRSTKLEDSAMYFCASSTQGSTNEKLFFGSGTQLSVL.

This chain connects TRBV3-1 (or the pseudogene TRBV3-2) to TRBJ2-3; 10 bases line up with TRBD2. CDR1 LGHDT and CDR2 YNNKEL come from the germline V gene (reference sequence). J lost 1 base, V lost 1 base, and 2 bases had no gene match. The CDR3 totals 16 residues. CDR3 bases: TGTGCCAGCAGCCAAGGTCTAGCGGGAGGCACAGATACGCAGTATTTT. It is translated as CASSQGLAGGTDTQYF.

V gene TRBV6-1 combines with J gene TRBJ1-5; no firm D call. Per the germline V gene, CDR1 is MNHNS and CDR2 is SASEGT. V lost 5 bases to trimming and J lost 0 bases, with 8 bases between them. This CDR3 spans 14 amino acids. The chain's CDR3 is CASSQAHSNQPQHF. The CDR3 nucleotides are TGTGCCAGCAGTCAGGCCCATAGCAATCAGCCCCAGCATTTT.